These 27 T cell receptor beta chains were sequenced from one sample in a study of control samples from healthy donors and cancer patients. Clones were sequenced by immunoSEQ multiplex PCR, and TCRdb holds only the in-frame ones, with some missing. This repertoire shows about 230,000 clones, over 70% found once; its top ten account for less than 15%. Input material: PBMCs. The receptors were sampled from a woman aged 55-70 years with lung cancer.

The CDR3 loop is CASSPPNRLSGANVLTF. CDR3 nucleotide sequence: TGTGCCAGCTCACCACCGAACCGCCTTTCAGGGGCCAACGTCCTGACTTTC. The chain combines TRBV18 with TRBJ2-6; D gene unclear. With 0 bases removed from V and 4 bases from J, the gap between germline ends came to 13 bases. CDR3 length equals 17 residues. Germline V gene sequence: CDR1 KGHSH, CDR2 LQKENI.

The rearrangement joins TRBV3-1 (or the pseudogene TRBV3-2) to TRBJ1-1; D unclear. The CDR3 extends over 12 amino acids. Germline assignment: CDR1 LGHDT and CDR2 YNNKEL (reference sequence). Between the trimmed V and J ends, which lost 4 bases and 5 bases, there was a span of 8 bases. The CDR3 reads CASSLQGTEAFF. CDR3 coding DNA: TGTGCCAGCAGCCTCCAAGGGACTGAAGCTTTCTTT.

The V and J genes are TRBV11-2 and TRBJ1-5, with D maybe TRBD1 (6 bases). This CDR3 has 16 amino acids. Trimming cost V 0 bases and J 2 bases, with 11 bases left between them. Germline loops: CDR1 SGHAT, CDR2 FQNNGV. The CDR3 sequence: CASSLDRGQGNQPQHF. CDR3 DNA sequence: TGTGCCAGCAGCTTAGATCGGGGGCAAGGCAATCAGCCCCAGCATTTT. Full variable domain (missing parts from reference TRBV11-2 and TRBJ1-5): EAGVAQSPRYKIIEKRQSVAFWCNPISGHATLYWYQQILGQGPKLLIQFQNNGVVDDSQLPKDRFSAERLKGVDSTLKIQPAKLEDSAVYLCASSLDRGQGNQPQHFGDGTRLSIL.

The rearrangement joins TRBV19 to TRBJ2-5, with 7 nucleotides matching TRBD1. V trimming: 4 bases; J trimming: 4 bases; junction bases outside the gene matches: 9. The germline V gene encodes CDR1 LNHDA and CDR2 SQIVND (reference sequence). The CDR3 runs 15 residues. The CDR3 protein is CASSRDSVGPETQYF. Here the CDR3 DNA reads TGTGCCAGTAGTAGGGACAGTGTTGGTCCAGAGACCCAGTACTTC.

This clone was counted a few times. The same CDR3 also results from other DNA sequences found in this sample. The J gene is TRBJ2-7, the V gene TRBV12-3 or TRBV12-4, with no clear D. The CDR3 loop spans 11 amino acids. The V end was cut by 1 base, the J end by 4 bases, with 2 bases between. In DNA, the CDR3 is TGTGCCAGCAGTTTAGGGTACGAGCAGTACTTC. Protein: CASSLGYEQYF.

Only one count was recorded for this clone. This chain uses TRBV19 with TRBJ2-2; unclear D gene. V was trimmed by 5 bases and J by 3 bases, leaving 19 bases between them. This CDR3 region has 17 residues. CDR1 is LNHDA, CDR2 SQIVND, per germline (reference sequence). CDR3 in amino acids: CASSPLRASSHTGELFF. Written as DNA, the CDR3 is TGTGCCAGTAGTCCCCTCCGGGCGTCCTCCCACACCGGGGAGCTGTTTTTT.

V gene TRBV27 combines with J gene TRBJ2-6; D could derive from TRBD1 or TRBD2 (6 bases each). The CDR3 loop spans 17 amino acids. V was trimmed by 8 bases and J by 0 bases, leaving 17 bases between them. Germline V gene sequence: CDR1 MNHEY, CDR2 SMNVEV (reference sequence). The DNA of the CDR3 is TGTGCCAGCCGACTCATAGGGGGGTACTCTGGGGCCAACGTCCTGACTTTC. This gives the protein CASRLIGGYSGANVLTF.

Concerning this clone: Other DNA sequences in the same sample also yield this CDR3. The CDR3 DNA reads as TGTGCCAGCTCGGACAGGGGAAGCACAGATACGCAGTATTTT. This translates into CASSDRGSTDTQYF. The chain combines TRBV7-9 with TRBJ2-3, with 9 bases identical to TRBD1. This CDR3 has 14 amino acids. Trimming at V came to 8 bases and at J to 0 bases, leaving 3 bases not matched to a gene. Germline loops: CDR1 SEHNR, CDR2 FQNEAQ (reference sequence). The whole variable domain, remainder taken from reference TRBV7-9 and TRBJ2-3, is DTGVSQNPRHKITKRGQNVTFRCDPISEHNRLYWYRQTLGQGPEFLTYFQNEAQLEKSRLLSDRFSAERPKGSFSTLEIQRTEQGDSAMYLCASSDRGSTDTQYFGPGTRLTVL.

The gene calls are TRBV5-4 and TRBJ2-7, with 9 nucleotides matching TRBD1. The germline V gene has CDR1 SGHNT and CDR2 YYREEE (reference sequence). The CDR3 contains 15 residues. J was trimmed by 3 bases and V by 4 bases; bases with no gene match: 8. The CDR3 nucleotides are TGTGCCAGCAGCGCCCGGACAGGGGTTAGCTACGAGCAGTACTTC. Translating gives CASSARTGVSYEQYF.

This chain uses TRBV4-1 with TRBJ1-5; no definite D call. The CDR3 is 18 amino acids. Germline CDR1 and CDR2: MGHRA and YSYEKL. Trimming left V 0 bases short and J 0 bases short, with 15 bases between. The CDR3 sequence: CASSQDLSTSYSNQPQHF. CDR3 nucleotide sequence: TGCGCCAGCAGCCAAGATTTGAGCACCAGTTATAGCAATCAGCCCCAGCATTTT.

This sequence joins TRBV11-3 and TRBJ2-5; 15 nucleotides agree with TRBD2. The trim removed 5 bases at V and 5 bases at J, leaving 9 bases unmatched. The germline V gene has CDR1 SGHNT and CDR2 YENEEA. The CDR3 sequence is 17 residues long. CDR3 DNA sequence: TGTGCCAGCAGCCCGGGACTAGCGGGGGGCCGATGGGAGACCCAGTACTTC. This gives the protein CASSPGLAGGRWETQYF.

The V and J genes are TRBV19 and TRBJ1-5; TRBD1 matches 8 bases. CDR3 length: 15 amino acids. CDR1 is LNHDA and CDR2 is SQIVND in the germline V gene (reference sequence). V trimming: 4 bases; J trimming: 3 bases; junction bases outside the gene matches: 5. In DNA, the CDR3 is TGTGCCAGTAGTAAAAGACAGGGGATCAATCAGCCCCAGCATTTT. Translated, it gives CASSKRQGINQPQHF.

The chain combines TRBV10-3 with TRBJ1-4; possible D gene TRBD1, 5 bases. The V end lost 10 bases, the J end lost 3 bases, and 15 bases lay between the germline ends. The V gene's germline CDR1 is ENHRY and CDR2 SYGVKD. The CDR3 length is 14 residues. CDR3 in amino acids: CATRESGPNEKLFF. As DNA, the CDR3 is TGTGCCACCAGGGAGTCGGGTCCTAATGAAAAACTGTTTTTT.

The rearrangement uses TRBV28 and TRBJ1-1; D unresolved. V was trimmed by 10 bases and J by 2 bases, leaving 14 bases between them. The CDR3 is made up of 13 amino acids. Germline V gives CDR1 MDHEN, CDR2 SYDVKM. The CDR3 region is CATRQDPNTEAFF. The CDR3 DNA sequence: TGTGCCACCCGCCAGGATCCTAACACTGAAGCTTTCTTT.

CDR3 amino acids: CASSQSLFTEAFF. The DNA of the CDR3 is TGCGCCAGCAGCCAGAGCCTTTTCACTGAAGCTTTCTTT. The chain uses TRBV4-1 and TRBJ1-1; no firm D call. CDR1 MGHRA and CDR2 YSYEKL come from the germline V gene. This CDR3 has 13 residues. V gave up 3 bases and J gave up 4 bases, with 9 bases separating them.

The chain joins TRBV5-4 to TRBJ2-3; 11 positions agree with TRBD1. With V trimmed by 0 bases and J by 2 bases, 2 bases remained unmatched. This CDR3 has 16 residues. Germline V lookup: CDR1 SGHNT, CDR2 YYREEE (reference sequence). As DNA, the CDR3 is TGTGCCAGCAGCTTGGGGACAGGGGGCAACACAGATACGCAGTATTTT. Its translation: CASSLGTGGNTDTQYF.

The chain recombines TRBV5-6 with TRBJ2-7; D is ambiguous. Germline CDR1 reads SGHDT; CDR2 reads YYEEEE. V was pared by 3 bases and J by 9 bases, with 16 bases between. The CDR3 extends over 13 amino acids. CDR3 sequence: CASSSYEFPGQYF. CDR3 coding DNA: TGTGCCAGCAGCTCGTACGAATTCCCTGGGCAGTACTTC.

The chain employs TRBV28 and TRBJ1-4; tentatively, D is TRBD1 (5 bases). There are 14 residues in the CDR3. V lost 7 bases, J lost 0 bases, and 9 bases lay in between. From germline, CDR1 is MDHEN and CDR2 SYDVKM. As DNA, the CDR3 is TGTGCCAGCACCGCGGGGGCAACTAATGAAAAACTGTTTTTT. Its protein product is CASTAGATNEKLFF.

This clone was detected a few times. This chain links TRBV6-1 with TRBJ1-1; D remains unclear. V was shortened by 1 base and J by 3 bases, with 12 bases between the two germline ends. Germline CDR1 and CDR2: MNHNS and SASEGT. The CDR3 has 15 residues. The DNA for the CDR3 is TGTGCCAGCAGTGAAGGGGTCGGCTTCTACACTGAAGCTTTCTTT. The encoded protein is CASSEGVGFYTEAFF.

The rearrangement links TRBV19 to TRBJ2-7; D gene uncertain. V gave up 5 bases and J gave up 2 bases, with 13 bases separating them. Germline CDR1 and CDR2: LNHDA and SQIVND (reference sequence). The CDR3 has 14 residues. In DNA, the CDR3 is TGTGCCAGTAGTCCCTCGGGCCTGACCTACGAGCAGTACTTC. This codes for CASSPSGLTYEQYF. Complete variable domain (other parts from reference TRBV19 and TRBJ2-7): DGGITQSPKYLFRKEGQNVTLSCEQNLNHDAMYWYRQDPGQGLRLIYYSQIVNDFQKGDIAEGYSVSREKKESFPLTVTSAQKNPTAFYLCASSPSGLTYEQYFGPGTRLTVT.

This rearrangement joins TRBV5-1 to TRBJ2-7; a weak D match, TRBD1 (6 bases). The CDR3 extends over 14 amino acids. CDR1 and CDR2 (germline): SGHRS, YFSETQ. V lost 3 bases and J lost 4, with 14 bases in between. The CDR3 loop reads CASSSPGQLYEQYF. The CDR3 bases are TGCGCCAGCAGCTCCCCGGGACAATTGTACGAGCAGTACTTC.

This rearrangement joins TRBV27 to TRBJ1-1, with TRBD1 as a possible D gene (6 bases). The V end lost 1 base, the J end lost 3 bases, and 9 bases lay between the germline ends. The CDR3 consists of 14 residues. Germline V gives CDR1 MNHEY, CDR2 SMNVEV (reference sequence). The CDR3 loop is CASSLYGTYTEAFF. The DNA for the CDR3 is TGTGCCAGCAGTTTATACGGGACATACACTGAAGCTTTCTTT.

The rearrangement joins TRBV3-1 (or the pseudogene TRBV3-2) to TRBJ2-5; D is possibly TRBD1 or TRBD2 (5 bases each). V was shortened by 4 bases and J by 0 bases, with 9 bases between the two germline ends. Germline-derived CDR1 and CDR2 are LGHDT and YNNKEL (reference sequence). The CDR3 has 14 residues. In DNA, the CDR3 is TGTGCCAGCAGCCTGGGACGCCACCAAGAGACCCAGTACTTC. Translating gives CASSLGRHQETQYF.

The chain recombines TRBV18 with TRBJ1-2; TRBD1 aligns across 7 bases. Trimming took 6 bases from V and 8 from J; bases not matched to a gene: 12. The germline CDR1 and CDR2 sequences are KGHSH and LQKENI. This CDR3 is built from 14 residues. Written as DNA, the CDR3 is TGTGCCAGCTCTTCACCTATCACAGGGGAGGGCTACACCTTC. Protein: CASSSPITGEGYTF.

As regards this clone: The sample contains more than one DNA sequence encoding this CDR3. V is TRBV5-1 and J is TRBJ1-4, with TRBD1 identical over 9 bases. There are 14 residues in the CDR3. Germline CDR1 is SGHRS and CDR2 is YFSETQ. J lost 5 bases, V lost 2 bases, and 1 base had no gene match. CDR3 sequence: CASSFGQGNEKLFF. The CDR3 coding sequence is TGCGCCAGCAGCTTCGGACAGGGGAATGAAAAACTGTTTTTT. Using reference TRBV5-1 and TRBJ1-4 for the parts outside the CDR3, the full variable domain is KAGVTQTPRYLIKTRGQQVTLSCSPISGHRSVSWYQQTPGQGLQFLFEYFSETQRNKGNFPGRFSGRQFSNSRSEMNVSTLELGDSALYLCASSFGQGNEKLFFGSGTQLSVL.

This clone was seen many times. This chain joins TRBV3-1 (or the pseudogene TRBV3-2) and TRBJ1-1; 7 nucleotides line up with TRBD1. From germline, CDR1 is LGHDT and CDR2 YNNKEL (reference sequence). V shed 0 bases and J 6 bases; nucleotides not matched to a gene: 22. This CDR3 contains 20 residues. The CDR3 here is CASSQEYFLVEGAQGPEAFF. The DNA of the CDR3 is TGTGCCAGCAGCCAAGAATATTTTCTTGTAGAGGGGGCGCAGGGCCCTGAAGCTTTCTTT.

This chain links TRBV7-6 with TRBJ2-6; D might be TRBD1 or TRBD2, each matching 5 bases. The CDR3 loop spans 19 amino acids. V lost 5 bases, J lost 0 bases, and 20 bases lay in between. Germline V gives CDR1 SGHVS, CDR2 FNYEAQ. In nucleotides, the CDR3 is TGTGCCAGCAGCGCATTTTCCGGGACGGGTAGCTCTGGGGCCAACGTCCTGACTTTC. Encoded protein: CASSAFSGTGSSGANVLTF.